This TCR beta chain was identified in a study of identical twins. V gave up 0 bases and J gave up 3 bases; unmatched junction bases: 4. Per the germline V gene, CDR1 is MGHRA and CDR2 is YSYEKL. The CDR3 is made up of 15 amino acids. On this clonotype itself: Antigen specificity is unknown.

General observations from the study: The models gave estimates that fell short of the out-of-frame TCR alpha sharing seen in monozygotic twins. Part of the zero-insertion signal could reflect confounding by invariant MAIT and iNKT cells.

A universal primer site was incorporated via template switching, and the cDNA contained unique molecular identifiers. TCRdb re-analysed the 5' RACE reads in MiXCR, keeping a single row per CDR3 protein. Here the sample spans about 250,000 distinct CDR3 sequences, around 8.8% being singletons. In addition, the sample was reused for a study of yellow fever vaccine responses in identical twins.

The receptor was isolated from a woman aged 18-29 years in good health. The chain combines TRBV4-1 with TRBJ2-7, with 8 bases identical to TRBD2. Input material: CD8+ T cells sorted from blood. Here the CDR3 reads CASSQEKREFYEQYF. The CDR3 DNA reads TGCGCCAGCAGCCAAGAGAAGCGGGAGTTCTACGAGCAGTACTTC.